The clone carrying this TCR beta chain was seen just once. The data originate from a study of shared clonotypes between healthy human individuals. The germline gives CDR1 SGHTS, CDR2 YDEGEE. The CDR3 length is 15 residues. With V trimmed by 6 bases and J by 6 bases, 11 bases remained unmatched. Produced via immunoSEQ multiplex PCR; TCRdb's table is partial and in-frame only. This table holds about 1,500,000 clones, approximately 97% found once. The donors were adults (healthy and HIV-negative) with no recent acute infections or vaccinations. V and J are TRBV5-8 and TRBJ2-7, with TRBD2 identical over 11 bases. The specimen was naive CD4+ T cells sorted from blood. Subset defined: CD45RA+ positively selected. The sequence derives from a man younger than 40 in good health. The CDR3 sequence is CASTHSGRARLEQYF. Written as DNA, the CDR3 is TGTGCCAGCACCCATAGCGGGAGGGCCAGGCTCGAGCAGTACTTC.